The TCR beta chain described here comes from a study of spatial heterogeneity in lung cancer (dated by TCRdb to the late 2010s). For the wider study: More beta-chain than alpha-chain transcripts were consistently detected, likely reflecting higher beta-chain transcript abundance. TCR transcript counts in tumor regions correlated strongly with a T cell transcriptional module score from matched bulk RNA-seq. In the raw uncorrected reads, each unique combination of TCR and UMI appeared more than ten times on average. In non-small cell lung cancer, the study quantitatively compared TCR alpha and beta repertoires across several tumor regions, matched nontumor lung, and blood. TCR repertoire features were related to nonsynonymous mutation counts determined by whole-exome sequencing of tumor tissue. Both alpha and beta chains were TCR-sequenced in approximately 200 tumor regions, under 70 matched nontumor lung samples and 45 to 60 PBMC samples obtained at surgery.

As a fraction of the sample, this clonotype is medium-sized (0.01 to 0.1%). Its target antigen remains unknown. Per-base qualities were not stored, and no clone one base away is much larger. This beta chain is an unintended read in a library built for alpha chains; its size means little. What the study reported, not specific to this receptor: TCR-seq was estimated to cover only roughly 7% of tumor T cells for alpha chains and roughly 12% for beta chains. Counts of ubiquitous and regional expanded TCRs were found to correlate with counts of ubiquitous and regional nonsynonymous mutations, respectively. The number of expanded intratumoral alpha and beta TCRs correlated with the tumor nonsynonymous mutation count. Additional single-cell paired TCR alpha and beta sequencing was considered necessary to confirm, at a functional level, the hypothesis that regional TCRs recognize regional mutations.

The sample's time point label is to be understood as: sample taken at primary tumor resection. The donors were 65 to 85 patients from the lung TRACERx cohort who had early-stage, untreated non-small cell lung cancer. TCR sequencing used whole RNA extracted from tumor and nontumor lung tissue, or from cryopreserved PBMC samples, without cell sorting. Only patients for whom sufficient RNA was available from at least two tumor regions were selected for TCR sequencing. A lung pathologist reviewed the tumor and adjacent nontumor lung specimens before the specimens were selected. The CDR3 has 14 amino acids, counting the end cysteine and phenylalanine. Only the CDR3 DNA stays, 42 bases, in frame from base 1. CDR1 and CDR2 are read off the germline V gene as SNHLY and FYNNEI. V and J are truncated by 3 bases and 7 bases respectively, leaving an intervening sequence of 13 bases. The library was obtained by 5' RACE. Sequencer: NextSeq 500. In the TCR library protocol, a unique molecular identifier was attached to each TCR cDNA molecule so that PCR and sequencing errors could be corrected. Per the original workflow: TCR identification, UMI-based error correction and CDR3 extraction were performed with Decombinator tools. TCRs above a frequency of 2 per 1,000, corresponding to the top 1% of the tumor frequency distribution, were defined as expanded. Expanded tumor TCRs statistically deemed absent (corrected P<0.05) from at least one tumor region were classed as regional, and all other expanded tumor TCRs were classed as ubiquitous. Renyi diversity was calculated using the R vegan package after each repertoire was subsampled 100 times to 5,000 TCRs. CDR3 similarity networks were constructed using string-kernel similarity of amino acid triplets, with links drawn between CDR3s whose pairwise similarity was above 0.82. TCRdb reanalyzed the raw reads on its own, using fastp at Q25 for trimming and MiXCR for clone calling, and kept in-frame beta chains. Each entry is one CDR3 protein sequence, shown with its most common DNA and genes. The V and J calls and clone size come from TCRdb's table, not from the authors' own analysis. Within this sample are about 2,800 distinct CDR3 sequences, with roughly 10% of them counted one time only. Of the sample, approximately 12% is held by the ten largest clones.

The sample consisted of lung tumor tissue, taken at surgery. The clonotype was recovered from a male donor with early-stage non-small cell lung cancer. The rearranged segments are TRBV2 and TRBJ1-5; the D region possibly corresponds to TRBD1 (5 bases align). CDR3 sequence: CASSEWGSQQPQHF. DNA sequence: TGTGCCAGCAGTGAGTGGGGGAGTCAACAGCCCCAGCATTTT.